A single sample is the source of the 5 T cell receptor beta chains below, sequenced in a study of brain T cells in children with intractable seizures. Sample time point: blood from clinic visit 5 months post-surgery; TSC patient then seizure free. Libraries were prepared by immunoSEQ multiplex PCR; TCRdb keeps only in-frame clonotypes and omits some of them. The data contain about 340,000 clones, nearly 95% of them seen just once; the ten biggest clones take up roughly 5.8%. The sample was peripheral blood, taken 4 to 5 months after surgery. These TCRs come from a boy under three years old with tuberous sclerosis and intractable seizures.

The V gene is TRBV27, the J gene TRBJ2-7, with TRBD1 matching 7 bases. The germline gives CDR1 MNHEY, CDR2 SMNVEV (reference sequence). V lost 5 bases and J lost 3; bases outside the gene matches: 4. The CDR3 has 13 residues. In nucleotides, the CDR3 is TGTGCCAGCAGTACCCGACAGGGCTACGAGCAGTACTTC. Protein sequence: CASSTRQGYEQYF.

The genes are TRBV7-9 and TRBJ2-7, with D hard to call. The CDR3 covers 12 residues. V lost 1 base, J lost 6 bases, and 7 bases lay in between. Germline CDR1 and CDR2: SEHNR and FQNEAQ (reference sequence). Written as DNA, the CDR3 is TGTGCCAGCAGCTTAGATTCGGCCGAGCAGTACTTC. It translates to CASSLDSAEQYF.

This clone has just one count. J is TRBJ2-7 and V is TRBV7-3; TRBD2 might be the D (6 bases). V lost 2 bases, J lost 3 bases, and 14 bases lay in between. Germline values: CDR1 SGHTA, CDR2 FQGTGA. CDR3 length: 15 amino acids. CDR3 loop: CASSLGLATYYEQYF. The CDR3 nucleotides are TGTGCCAGCAGCTTAGGGCTAGCGACCTACTACGAGCAGTACTTC.

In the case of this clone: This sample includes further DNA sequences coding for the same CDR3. This CDR3 is CASSFSYEQYF. CDR3 bases: TGTGCCAGCAGCTTCTCCTACGAGCAGTACTTC. The chain is built from TRBV5-5 and TRBJ2-7; D gene ambiguous. CDR3 length: 11 amino acids. The germline V gene encodes CDR1 SGHKS and CDR2 YYEKEE (reference sequence). Trimming removed 2 bases from V and 0 bases from J, with 0 bases in between.

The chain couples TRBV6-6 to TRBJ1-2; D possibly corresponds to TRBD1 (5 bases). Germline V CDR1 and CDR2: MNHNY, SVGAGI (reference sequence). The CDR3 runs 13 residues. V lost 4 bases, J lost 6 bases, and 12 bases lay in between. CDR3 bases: TGTGCCAGCAGTTCGGGGGGAAGTAATGGCTACACCTTC. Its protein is CASSSGGSNGYTF.